This T cell receptor beta chain was profiled in a study of T cell responses to AZD1222 COVID-19 vaccine. Regarding the study as a whole: Increased Spike-specific TCR breadth and depth were observed after two AZD1222 doses. Dominant at 160-218 and 743-854, vaccine-associated CD4 TCRs also spanned spike.

V lost 1 base to trimming and J lost 3 bases, with 10 bases between them. The CDR3 is 15 residues long. Germline values: CDR1 MNHNS, CDR2 SASEGT. Assay: immunoSEQ multiplex PCR; the TCRdb copy retains only in-frame clones and omits some. The sample contains 250,000 or so clones, 80% to 95% of which appear only once. Comment on this clone: Its antigen is as yet unknown.

The chain uses TRBV6-1 and TRBJ1-5; no reliable D call. This TCR came from an adult in good health. The material was peripheral blood, obtained on day 0 of AZD1222 vaccination. CDR3 bases: TGTGCCAGCAGTGAAGGCAGGTCAAACAATCAGCCCCAGCATTTT. Translating gives CASSEGRSNNQPQHF.